Described below is a single TCR beta chain sequence and its context. This specimen belongs to a study of blood T cell repertoires in COVID-19. Study background: Collection of acute and convalescent COVID-19 samples took place in the United States, Italy and Spain.

Per the authors' pipeline: Reference gene primer amplification in the assay estimated nucleated cell counts. Assay: immunoSEQ multiplex PCR; the TCRdb copy retains only in-frame clones and omits some. V, J and clone size are taken as reported in that table, and D and trimming were inferred from the DNA itself. This sample yields about 190,000 clones, of which approximately 86% are seen a single time; 6.5% to 7.5% belongs to the top ten. The CDR3 length is 14 residues. Deletions cut 1 base from V and 6 bases from J, with 7 bases between. Germline V gives CDR1 SGHAT, CDR2 FQNNGV. This chain links TRBV11-2 with TRBJ1-6; D gene uncertain. The TCR sequence derives from a man older than 75 with COVID-19, enrolled during active disease. What was sequenced was peripheral blood. The CDR3 spells CASSLVASNSPLHF. In nucleotides, the CDR3 is TGTGCCAGCAGCTTAGTAGCCTCTAATTCACCCCTCCACTTT.